The subject of this entry is one TCR beta chain. This specimen comes from a study of blood T cell repertoires in COVID-19. Study-level information: T cells, B-cell-depleted T cells, or PBMCs provided the cDNA or gDNA that served as material.

Study processing details: Quantification of nucleated cells was approximated via reference gene primer amplification. Generated by immunoSEQ multiplex PCR, the TCRdb table keeps only in-frame clones and is missing some. V and J calls and clone size come straight from that table; D and trimming were deduced from the DNA. The repertoire consists of about 140,000 clones, with 81% occurring once and the leading ten covering around 8.2%. Germline V CDR1 and CDR2: SQVTM, ANQGSEA. V lost 7 bases and J 3 bases, leaving 9 bases between the germline ends. The CDR3 runs to 11 residues. Sequences were obtained from peripheral blood. The clonotype comes from a human donor in a cohort sampled during active COVID-19. The rearrangement links TRBV29-1 to TRBJ1-1; D is unresolved. CDR3 DNA: TGCAGCGGGGCCAGAGACACTGAAGCTTTCTTT. Its protein product is CSGARDTEAFF.